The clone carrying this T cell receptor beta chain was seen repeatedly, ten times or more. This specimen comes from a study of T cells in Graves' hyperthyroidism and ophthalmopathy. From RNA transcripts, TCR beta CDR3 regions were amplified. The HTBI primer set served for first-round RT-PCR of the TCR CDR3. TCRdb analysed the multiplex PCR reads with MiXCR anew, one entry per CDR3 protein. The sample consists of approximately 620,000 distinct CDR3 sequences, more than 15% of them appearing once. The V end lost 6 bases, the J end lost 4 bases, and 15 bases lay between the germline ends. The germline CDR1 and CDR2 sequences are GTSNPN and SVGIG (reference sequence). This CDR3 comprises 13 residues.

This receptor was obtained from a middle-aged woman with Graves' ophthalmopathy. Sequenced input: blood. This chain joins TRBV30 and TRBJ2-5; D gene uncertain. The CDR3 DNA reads TGTGCCTGCTTCTCCGGGCTCGGAGAGACCCAGTACTTC. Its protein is CACFSGLGETQYF.